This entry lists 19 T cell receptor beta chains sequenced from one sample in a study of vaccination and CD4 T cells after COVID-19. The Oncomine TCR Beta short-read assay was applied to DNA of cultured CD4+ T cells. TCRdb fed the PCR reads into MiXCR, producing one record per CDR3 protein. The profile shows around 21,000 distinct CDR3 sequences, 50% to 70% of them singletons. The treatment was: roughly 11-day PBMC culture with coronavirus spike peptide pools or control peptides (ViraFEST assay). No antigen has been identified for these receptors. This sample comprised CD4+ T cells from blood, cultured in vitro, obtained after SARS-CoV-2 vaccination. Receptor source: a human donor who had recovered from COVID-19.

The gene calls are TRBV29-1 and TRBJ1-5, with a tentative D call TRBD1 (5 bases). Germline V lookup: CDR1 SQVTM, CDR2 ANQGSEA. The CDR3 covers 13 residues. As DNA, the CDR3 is TGCAGTGTCCAGCAGGGCCTAAATCAGCCCCAGCATTTT. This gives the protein CSVQQGLNQPQHF.

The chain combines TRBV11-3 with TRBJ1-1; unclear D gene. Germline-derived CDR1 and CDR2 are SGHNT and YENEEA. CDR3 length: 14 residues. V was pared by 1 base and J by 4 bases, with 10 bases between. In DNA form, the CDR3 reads TGTGCCAGCAGCTTAGGTGGGGAGGGCACTGAAGCTTTCTTT. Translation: CASSLGGEGTEAFF.

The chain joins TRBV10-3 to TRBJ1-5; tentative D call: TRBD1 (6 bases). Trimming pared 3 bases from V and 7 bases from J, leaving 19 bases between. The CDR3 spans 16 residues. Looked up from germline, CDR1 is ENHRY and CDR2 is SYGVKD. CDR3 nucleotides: TGTGCCATCAGTGAAAAGGTTACGGGGGCAGGCCAGCCCCAGCATTTT. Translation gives CAISEKVTGAGQPQHF.

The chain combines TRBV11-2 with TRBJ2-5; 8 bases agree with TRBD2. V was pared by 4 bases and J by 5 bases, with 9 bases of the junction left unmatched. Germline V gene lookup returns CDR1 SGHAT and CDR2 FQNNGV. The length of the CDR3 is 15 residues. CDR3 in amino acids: CASSSSGGVWETQYF. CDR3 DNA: TGTGCCAGCAGCTCGAGCGGGGGCGTGTGGGAGACCCAGTACTTC.

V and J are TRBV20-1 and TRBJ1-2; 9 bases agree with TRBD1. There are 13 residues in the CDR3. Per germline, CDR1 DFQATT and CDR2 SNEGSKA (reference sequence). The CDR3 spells CRARDRVNYGYTF. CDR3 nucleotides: TGCAGGGCCCGGGACAGGGTTAACTATGGCTACACCTTC.

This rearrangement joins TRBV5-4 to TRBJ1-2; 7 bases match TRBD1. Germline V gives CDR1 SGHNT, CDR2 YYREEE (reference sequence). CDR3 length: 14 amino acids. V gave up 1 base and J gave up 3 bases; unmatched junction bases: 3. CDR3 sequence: CASSLTGEDYGYTF. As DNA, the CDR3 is TGTGCCAGCAGCTTGACAGGGGAGGACTATGGCTACACCTTC.

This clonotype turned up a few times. The CDR3 spells CASSPTPAGRHTGELFF. CDR3 coding DNA: TGTGCCAGCAGCCCCACCCCTGCAGGGAGGCACACCGGGGAGCTGTTTTTT. The chain couples TRBV7-3 to TRBJ2-2; maybe TRBD2 (6 bases). CDR1 and CDR2 (germline): SGHTA, FQGTGA. This CDR3 comprises 17 residues. The V end lost 5 bases, the J end lost 3 bases, and 19 bases lay between the germline ends.

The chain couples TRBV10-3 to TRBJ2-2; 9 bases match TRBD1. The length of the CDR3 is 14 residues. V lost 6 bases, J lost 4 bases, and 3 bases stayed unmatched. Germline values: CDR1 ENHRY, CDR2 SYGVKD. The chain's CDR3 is CAIRGTGLTGELFF. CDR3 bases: TGTGCCATCAGAGGGACAGGGCTCACCGGGGAGCTGTTTTTT.

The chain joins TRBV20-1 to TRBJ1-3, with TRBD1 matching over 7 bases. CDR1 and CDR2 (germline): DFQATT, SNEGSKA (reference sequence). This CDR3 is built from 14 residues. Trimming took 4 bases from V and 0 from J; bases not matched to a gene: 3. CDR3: CSATRDSSGNTIYF. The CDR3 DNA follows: TGCAGTGCTACCAGGGACAGCTCTGGAAACACCATATATTTT.

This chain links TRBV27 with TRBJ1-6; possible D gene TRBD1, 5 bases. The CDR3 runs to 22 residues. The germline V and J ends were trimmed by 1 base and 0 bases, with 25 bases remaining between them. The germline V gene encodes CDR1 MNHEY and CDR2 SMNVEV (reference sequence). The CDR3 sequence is CASSLYPVGTSFISSYNSPLHF. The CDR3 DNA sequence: TGTGCCAGCAGTTTATACCCTGTGGGGACCTCCTTTATTAGCTCCTATAATTCACCCCTCCACTTT.

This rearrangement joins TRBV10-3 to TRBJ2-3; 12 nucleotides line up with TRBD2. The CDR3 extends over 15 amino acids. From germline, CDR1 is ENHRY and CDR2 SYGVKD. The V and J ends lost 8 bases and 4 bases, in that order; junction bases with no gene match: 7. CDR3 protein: CAIGRLAGEADTQYF. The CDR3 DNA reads TGTGCCATCGGCCGACTAGCGGGAGAGGCAGATACGCAGTATTTT.

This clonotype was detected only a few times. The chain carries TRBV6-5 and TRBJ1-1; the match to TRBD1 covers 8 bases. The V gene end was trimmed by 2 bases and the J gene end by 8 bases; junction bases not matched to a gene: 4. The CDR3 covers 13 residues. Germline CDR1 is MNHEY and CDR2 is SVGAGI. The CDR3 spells CASSYPGQGEAFF. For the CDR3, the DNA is TGTGCCAGCAGTTACCCCGGACAGGGCGAAGCTTTCTTT.

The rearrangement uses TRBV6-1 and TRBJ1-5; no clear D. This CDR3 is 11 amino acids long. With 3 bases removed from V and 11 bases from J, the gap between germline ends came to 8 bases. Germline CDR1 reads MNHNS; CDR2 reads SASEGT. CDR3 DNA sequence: TGTGCCAGCAGTGACCAAAGCACCCAGCATTTT. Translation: CASSDQSTQHF.

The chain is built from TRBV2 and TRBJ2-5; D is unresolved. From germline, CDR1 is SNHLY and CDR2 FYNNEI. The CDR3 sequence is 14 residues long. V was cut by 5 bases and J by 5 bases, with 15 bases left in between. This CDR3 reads CASSIQTFTETQYF. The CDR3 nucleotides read TGTGCCAGCAGTATTCAGACGTTCACGGAGACCCAGTACTTC.

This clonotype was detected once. CDR3 residues: CASSSNNYGYTF. CDR3 nucleotides: TGTGCCAGCAGTAGCAACAACTATGGCTACACCTTC. This rearrangement joins TRBV28 to TRBJ1-2; unclear D gene. Trimming shortened V by 5 bases and J by 2 bases, and 6 bases separated the two germline ends. CDR1 and CDR2 (germline): MDHEN, SYDVKM. This CDR3 has 12 amino acids.

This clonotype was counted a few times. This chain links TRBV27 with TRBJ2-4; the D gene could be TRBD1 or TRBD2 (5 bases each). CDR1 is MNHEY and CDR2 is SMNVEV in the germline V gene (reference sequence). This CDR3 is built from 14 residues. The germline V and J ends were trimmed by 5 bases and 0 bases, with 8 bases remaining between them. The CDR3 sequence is CASSRGLAKNIQYF. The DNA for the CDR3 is TGTGCCAGCAGTCGGGGCCTAGCCAAAAACATTCAGTACTTC.

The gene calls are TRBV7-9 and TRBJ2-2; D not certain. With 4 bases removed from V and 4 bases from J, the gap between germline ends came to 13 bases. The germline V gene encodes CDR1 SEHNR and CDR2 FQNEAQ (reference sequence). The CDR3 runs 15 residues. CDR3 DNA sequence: TGTGCCAGCAGCTCTTCCCCTACTTCCACCGGGGAGCTGTTTTTT. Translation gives CASSSSPTSTGELFF.

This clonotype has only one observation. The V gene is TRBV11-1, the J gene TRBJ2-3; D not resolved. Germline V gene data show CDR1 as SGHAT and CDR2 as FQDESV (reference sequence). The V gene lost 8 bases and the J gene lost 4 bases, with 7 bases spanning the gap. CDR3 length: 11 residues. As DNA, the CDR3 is TGTGCCAGCGGATCTTCAGATACGCAGTATTTT. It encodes CASGSSDTQYF.

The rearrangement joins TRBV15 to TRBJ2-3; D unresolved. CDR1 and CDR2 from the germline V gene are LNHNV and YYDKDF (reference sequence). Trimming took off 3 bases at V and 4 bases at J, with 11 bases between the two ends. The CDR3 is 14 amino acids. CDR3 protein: CATSRGNSPDTQYF. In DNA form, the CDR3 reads TGTGCCACCAGCAGGGGGAATTCCCCAGATACGCAGTATTTT. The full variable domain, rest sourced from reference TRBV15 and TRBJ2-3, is DAMVIQNPRYQVTQFGKPVTLSCSQTLNHNVMYWYQQKSSQAPKLLFHYYDKDFNNEADTPDNFQSRRPNTSFCFLDIRSPGLGDTAMYLCATSRGNSPDTQYFGPGTRLTVL.